The TCR beta chain under discussion was sequenced for a study of CD8 T cells in ankylosing spondylitis. Study results and limitations: Researchers reportedly found disease-linked clones significantly enriched in matched ankylosing spondylitis synovial fluid. Disease-linked clones, CD8+, were relatively rare in peripheral blood. In ankylosing spondylitis blood, a motif of 7 to 9 highly homologous TCR beta variants appeared characteristic.

Scientists made TCR beta libraries using quantitative 5'-RACE with molecular barcodes. TCRdb re-analysed the 5' RACE reads in MiXCR, keeping a single row per CDR3 protein. The table records about 250,000 distinct CDR3 sequences, approximately 20% of them present only once. As to this clonotype: Its cognate antigen is unknown.

Trimming removed 3 bases from V and 2 bases from J, with 12 bases in between. The CDR3 totals 14 residues. Germline values: CDR1 SGHNT, CDR2 YYREEE (reference sequence). Specimen: blood, either unsorted or a sorted T cell fraction (not recorded which). The sequence derives from a male donor with ankylosing spondylitis or in good health (not recorded which). The chain joins TRBV5-4 to TRBJ2-7, with a possible D match to TRBD2 (6 bases). The CDR3 loop reads CASSSFAGTYEQYF. CDR3 nucleotides: TGTGCCAGCAGCTCCTTTGCGGGGACCTACGAGCAGTACTTC.